This note documents a single T cell receptor beta chain sequence. This specimen belongs to a study of T cells in Graves' hyperthyroidism and ophthalmopathy. This CDR3 is built from 16 residues. V was clipped by 3 bases and J by 2 bases; unmatched bases: 7. Germline lookup yields CDR1 SGHRS and CDR2 YFSETQ. Duration under 3 months, a NOSPECS grade of at least 4, and a Clinical Activity Score of at least 3 characterized the ophthalmopathy patients. Amplified regions were TCR beta CDR3 sequences from RNA transcripts. The TCR CDR3 was amplified in a first-round RT-PCR using the HTBI primer set. MiXCR was run by TCRdb on the multiplex PCR reads, yielding one entry per CDR3 protein. The profile covers roughly 500,000 distinct CDR3 sequences, with about 16% appearing a single time and around 32% taken by the ten largest.

V usage is TRBV5-1 and J usage is TRBJ2-7, with 11 positions matching TRBD2. The specimen was blood. This clonotype was obtained from a woman aged 30 to 39 with Graves' ophthalmopathy. The chain's CDR3 is CASSSSGLAATYEQYF. The CDR3 DNA is TGCGCCAGCAGCTCCTCGGGACTAGCGGCTACCTACGAGCAGTACTTC.